Each of the 19 T cell receptor beta chains below was sequenced from the same sample in a study of beta chain features in type 1 diabetes. The isolated RNA, all of it, was reverse transcribed, so expressed TCRB transcripts were what got sequenced. Profiling relied on immunoSEQ multiplex PCR, and the TCRdb table lists in-frame clones only, not all of them. The sample shows tens of thousands of clones, roughly 30% of them seen only once. Material for sequencing was stem cell memory CD4+ T cells from blood. The receptors originated from a young woman in good health.

This chain joins TRBV5-1 and TRBJ2-1; 12 bases align to TRBD2. The CDR3 has 18 amino acids. Germline trimming cut 4 bases from V and 0 bases from J; bases unmatched to any gene: 8. CDR1 and CDR2 (germline): SGHRS, YFSETQ. The chain's CDR3 is CASSATSGGSSSYNEQFF. For the CDR3, the DNA is TGCGCCAGCAGCGCAACTAGCGGGGGGTCCAGCTCCTACAATGAGCAGTTCTTC.

V gene TRBV5-8 combines with J gene TRBJ1-6; TRBD1 is a possible D gene (5 bases). V dropped 4 bases and J dropped 2 bases, with 10 bases sitting between them. The CDR3 contains 15 residues. In germline, CDR1 is SGHTS, CDR2 YDEGEE. Here the CDR3 reads CASSARVPYNSPLHF. CDR3 nucleotides: TGTGCCAGCAGCGCCAGGGTGCCCTATAATTCACCCCTCCACTTT.

There are a few counts of this clone. This chain connects TRBV7-9 to TRBJ1-2; no clear D gene. The CDR3 totals 15 residues. Trimming took off 6 bases at V and 0 bases at J, with 14 bases between the two ends. Germline loops: CDR1 SEHNR, CDR2 FQNEAQ (reference sequence). The CDR3 DNA is TGTGCCAGCAGATCATTCGGGATAGCTAACTATGGCTACACCTTC. It encodes CASRSFGIANYGYTF.

CDR3 DNA: TGTGCCAGCAGCTTGAACCTAGCGGGGGGATACAATGAGCAGTTCTTC. It codes for CASSLNLAGGYNEQFF. This chain links TRBV5-4 with TRBJ2-1; TRBD2 matches at 11 bases. Per the germline V gene, CDR1 is SGHNT and CDR2 is YYREEE (reference sequence). The CDR3 covers 16 residues. Unmatched junction bases numbered 4, after V lost 1 base and J lost 4 bases.

This clone was counted between two and nine times. This CDR3 reads CASSADRVGGELFF. CDR3 sequence (DNA): TGTGCCAGCAGCGCCGACAGGGTGGGCGGGGAGCTGTTTTTT. The chain recombines TRBV2 with TRBJ2-2; 7 nucleotides align to TRBD1. CDR3 length: 14 amino acids. Germline V gives CDR1 SNHLY, CDR2 FYNNEI. The ends lost 6 bases at V and 7 bases at J; junction bases unmatched: 8.

There are many counts of this clone. The rearrangement joins TRBV7-9 to TRBJ2-1, with TRBD1 as a possible D gene (5 bases). This CDR3 is 16 amino acids long. Trimming stripped 1 base from V and 2 bases from J, with 12 bases between. Germline V gene data show CDR1 as SEHNR and CDR2 as FQNEAQ (reference sequence). The CDR3 DNA is TGTGCCAGCAGCTTAGGCGTGGGGCTGGCCTACAATGAGCAGTTCTTC. It translates to CASSLGVGLAYNEQFF.

This clone was detected a few times. The rearrangement joins TRBV7-9 to TRBJ2-5; 7 bases map to TRBD1. The CDR3 sequence is 12 residues long. Germline lookup yields CDR1 SEHNR and CDR2 FQNEAQ (reference sequence). Trimming cost V 6 bases and J 6 bases; bases outside gene matches: 4. CDR3 coding DNA: TGTGCCAGCAGGTCGACAGGGCAGACCCAGTACTTC. Its protein is CASRSTGQTQYF.

This clone appeared a few times. DNA for the CDR3: TGTGCCAGCTCACTATTAATCCAGTTTTCCTCTGGGGCCAACGTCCTGACTTTC. Protein product: CASSLLIQFSSGANVLTF. The chain recombines TRBV18 with TRBJ2-6; D gene ambiguous. V dropped 4 bases and J dropped 0 bases, with 16 bases sitting between them. Germline V CDR1 and CDR2: KGHSH, LQKENI. This CDR3 has 18 residues.

In its sample, this clone was seen many times. V usage is TRBV29-1 and J usage is TRBJ1-1, with D possibly being TRBD1 (6 bases). The CDR3 loop spans 14 amino acids. Germline V gene lookup returns CDR1 SQVTM and CDR2 ANQGSEA. Trimming took 6 bases from V and 1 from J, leaving 15 bases between them. CDR3 residues: CSVRNNRENTEAFF. The CDR3 region has the DNA TGCAGCGTCCGAAATAACAGGGAGAACACTGAAGCTTTCTTT.

This rearrangement joins TRBV5-4 to TRBJ2-1, with a possible D match to TRBD2 (6 bases). CDR1 is SGHNT and CDR2 is YYREEE in the germline V gene (reference sequence). The CDR3 length is 15 residues. Trimming left V 0 bases short and J 10 bases short, with 17 bases between. The CDR3 nucleotides read TGTGCCAGCAGCTTGGAAGGGACTTTCAGGCGGGAGCAGTTCTTC. Translating gives CASSLEGTFRREQFF.

In nucleotides, the CDR3 is TGTGCCAGCAGCTTGCAGGGGAGCGAAAACATTCAGTACTTC. This encodes CASSLQGSENIQYF. The chain joins TRBV5-4 to TRBJ2-4; D may be TRBD1 (6 bases). V shed 1 base and J shed 5 bases, with 10 bases lying between them. This CDR3 has 14 amino acids. The germline V gene has CDR1 SGHNT and CDR2 YYREEE (reference sequence). Complete variable domain (other parts from reference TRBV5-4 and TRBJ2-4): ETGVTQSPTHLIKTRGQQVTLRCSSQSGHNTVSWYQQALGQGPQFIFQYYREEENGRGNFPPRFSGLQFPNYSSELNVNALELDDSALYLCASSLQGSENIQYFGAGTRLSVL.

The genes are TRBV14 and TRBJ2-1; 9 bases agree with TRBD2. Germline V gene data show CDR1 as SGHDN and CDR2 as FVKESK. V was clipped by 1 base and J by 9 bases; unmatched bases: 7. The CDR3 extends over 15 amino acids. The CDR3 spells CASSQGSGGKVEQFF. DNA of the CDR3: TGTGCCAGCAGCCAAGGGAGCGGGGGGAAGGTTGAGCAGTTCTTC. Full variable domain (rest looked up from reference TRBV14 and TRBJ2-1): EAGVTQFPSHSVIEKGQTVTLRCDPISGHDNLYWYRRVMGKEIKFLLHFVKESKQDESGMPNNRFLAERTGGTYSTLKVQPAELEDSGVYFCASSQGSGGKVEQFFGPGTRLTVL.

The rearrangement links TRBV7-2 to TRBJ1-3; no reliable D call. V shed 0 bases and J shed 0 bases, with 6 bases lying between them. CDR1 and CDR2 (germline): SGHTA, FQGNSA. This CDR3 region has 15 residues. CDR3 sequence: CASSLAGISGNTIYF. CDR3 coding DNA: TGTGCCAGCAGCTTAGCCGGGATCTCTGGAAACACCATATATTTT. Complete variable domain (other parts from reference TRBV7-2 and TRBJ1-3): GAGVSQSPSNKVTEKGKDVELRCDPISGHTALYWYRQSLGQGLEFLIYFQGNSAPDKSGLPSDRFSAERTGGSVSTLTIQRTQQEDSAVYLCASSLAGISGNTIYFGEGSWLTVV.

V is TRBV27 and J is TRBJ1-1; a possible D gene is TRBD1 (6 bases). Germline-derived CDR1 and CDR2 are MNHEY and SMNVEV (reference sequence). The CDR3 is made up of 13 amino acids. The ends were cut back, 4 bases at V and 2 bases at J, with 8 bases in the middle. The chain's CDR3 is CASSSTGNTEAFF. CDR3 coding DNA: TGTGCCAGCAGTTCGACAGGAAACACTGAAGCTTTCTTT.

This clone was picked up a small number of times. The chain is built from TRBV4-2 and TRBJ1-3, with D possibly matching TRBD1 (6 bases). This CDR3 region has 14 residues. Germline values: CDR1 LGHNA, CDR2 YNFKEQ. V was trimmed by 0 bases and J by 4 bases, leaving 7 bases between them. CDR3 sequence reads: CASSQDRGGNTIYF. The CDR3 nucleotides are TGTGCCAGCAGCCAAGACAGGGGCGGAAACACCATATATTTT.

Here the CDR3 DNA reads TGTGCCAGCAGTGAACAAATGGGGCTGGATGAGACCCAGTACTTC. Translation gives CASSEQMGLDETQYF. This chain uses TRBV6-1 with TRBJ2-5, with D perhaps TRBD1 (5 bases). Trimming cost V 2 bases and J 5 bases, with 15 bases left between them. The CDR3 totals 15 residues. Germline lookup yields CDR1 MNHNS and CDR2 SASEGT.

In this sample, this clone turned up a few times. This chain connects TRBV5-1 to TRBJ2-2; 7 positions agree with TRBD2. Trimming cost V 4 bases and J 2 bases; bases outside gene matches: 8. From germline, CDR1 is SGHRS and CDR2 YFSETQ. This CDR3 is 16 amino acids long. DNA for the CDR3: TGCGCCAGCAGCCGCCAAAGCGGGACTAACACCGGGGAGCTGTTTTTT. As protein: CASSRQSGTNTGELFF.

This rearrangement joins TRBV4-2 to TRBJ2-3; TRBD2 might be the D (6 bases). Per germline, CDR1 LGHNA and CDR2 YNFKEQ. Trimming shortened V by 0 bases and J by 0 bases, and 16 bases separated the two germline ends. CDR3 length: 18 amino acids. The CDR3 loop is CASSQDQGLIDSTDTQYF. CDR3 nucleotides: TGTGCCAGCAGCCAAGATCAGGGACTTATAGATAGCACAGATACGCAGTATTTT.

The chain links TRBV7-2 to TRBJ2-3; no clear D. This CDR3 is built from 15 residues. Trimming stripped 6 bases from V and 1 base from J, with 14 bases between. CDR1 and CDR2 (germline): SGHTA, FQGNSA. The DNA of the CDR3 is TGTGCCAGCAGTTCACAGAGTACGGGCACAGATACGCAGTATTTT. Translating gives CASSSQSTGTDTQYF.